The 22 T cell receptor beta chains below were found in one sample sequenced in a study of early T cells in non-severe SARS-CoV-2 infection. TCRdb ran MiXCR on the 5' RACE reads and lists one entry per CDR3 protein. The sample yields about 80,000 distinct CDR3 sequences, about 6% seen once. Sequencing input: whole blood. The receptors were gathered from an adult who was a healthcare worker with PCR-confirmed SARS-CoV-2 infection or an uninfected control (not recorded which).

In its sample, this clonotype was seen many times. The CDR3 is CASSQRDRRSTDTQYF. CDR3 in DNA: TGTGCCAGCAGCCAAAGGGACAGGCGTAGCACAGATACGCAGTATTTT. V is TRBV5-5 and J is TRBJ2-3; the match to TRBD1 covers 8 bases. The V and J ends lost 4 bases and 0 bases, in that order; junction bases with no gene match: 7. Germline lookup yields CDR1 SGHKS and CDR2 YYEKEE (reference sequence). The CDR3 length is 16 residues.

The chain employs TRBV7-2 and TRBJ2-2; TRBD1 matches at 9 bases. The V gene end was trimmed by 3 bases and the J gene end by 6 bases; junction bases not matched to a gene: 8. The germline CDR1 and CDR2 sequences are SGHTA and FQGNSA. There are 16 residues in the CDR3. CDR3 bases: TGTGCCAGCAGCTTTATGATGACAGGGGGAGCCGGGGAGCTGTTTTTT. Its protein product is CASSFMMTGGAGELFF.

This clonotype was seen at least ten times. This rearrangement joins TRBV6-2 or TRBV6-3 to TRBJ2-1, with a tentative D call TRBD2 (6 bases). This CDR3 region has 12 residues. Per germline, CDR1 MNHEY and CDR2 SVGEGT. Trimming shortened V by 8 bases and J by 3 bases, and 8 bases separated the two germline ends. For the CDR3, the DNA is TGTGCCAGCTCGGAGGGCTACAATGAGCAGTTCTTC. It codes for CASSEGYNEQFF.

The table lists this clonotype with many counts. V gene TRBV6-6 combines with J gene TRBJ2-7, with 8 bases matching TRBD1. Germline values: CDR1 MNHNY, CDR2 SVGAGI (reference sequence). The CDR3 sequence is 14 residues long. Losses at the gene ends were 2 bases for V and 3 bases for J; bases not matched to a gene: 3. CDR3 in amino acids: CASSYRDRGYEQYF. CDR3 sequence (DNA): TGTGCCAGCAGTTACCGTGACAGGGGCTACGAGCAGTACTTC.

There are many counts of this clonotype. One end of the junction is discordant with germline, which a read error may explain. This rearrangement joins TRBV10-1 to TRBJ1-1; D not resolved. The CDR3 has 12 residues. Germline loops: CDR1 WNHNN, CDR2 SYGVQD (reference sequence). DNA of the CDR3: TGCACCAGCAGTGGAGGGAACACTGAAGCTTTCTTT. This encodes CTSSGGNTEAFF.

In its sample, this clonotype was seen many times. The J gene is TRBJ2-7, the V gene TRBV14; TRBD1 might be the D (6 bases). This CDR3 region has 14 residues. Germline V gene sequence: CDR1 SGHDN, CDR2 FVKESK. Trimming cost V 2 bases and J 5 bases, with 13 bases left between them. The CDR3 protein is CASSQRGQIDEQYF. CDR3 in DNA: TGTGCCAGCAGCCAACGAGGACAGATTGACGAGCAGTACTTC.

A few counts support this clonotype. J is TRBJ2-7 and V is TRBV6-2 or TRBV6-3; TRBD1 matches at 7 bases. Germline V gives CDR1 MNHEY, CDR2 SVGEGT. The V segment lost 2 bases and the J segment 2 bases; nucleotides outside the gene matches: 0. This CDR3 has 13 amino acids. The CDR3 DNA reads TGTGCCAGCAGTTACACAGGGGCCTACGAGCAGTACTTC. This encodes CASSYTGAYEQYF.

This clonotype was observed a few times. This chain connects TRBV20-1 to TRBJ2-7, with a possible D match to TRBD1 (6 bases). The length of the CDR3 is 14 residues. The ends were cut back, 6 bases at V and 2 bases at J, with 17 bases in the middle. Germline-derived CDR1 and CDR2 are DFQATT and SNEGSKA (reference sequence). The CDR3 DNA reads TGCAGTGCCCCCTATGGGACACAGCCCTACGAGCAGTACTTC. This gives the protein CSAPYGTQPYEQYF.

The chain is built from TRBV28 and TRBJ1-5; D possibly corresponds to TRBD1 (5 bases). V was cut by 4 bases and J by 6 bases, with 10 bases left in between. The length of the CDR3 is 13 residues. CDR1 and CDR2 (germline): MDHEN, SYDVKM. CDR3 residues: CASSYPGGQPQHF. The CDR3 DNA follows: TGTGCCAGCAGTTACCCCGGGGGTCAGCCCCAGCATTTT.

The table lists this clonotype with many counts. The chain carries TRBV7-2 and TRBJ1-3; D unresolved. The ends were cut back, 2 bases at V and 1 base at J, with 6 bases in the middle. Germline values: CDR1 SGHTA, CDR2 FQGNSA. The CDR3 loop spans 14 amino acids. CDR3 sequence (DNA): TGTGCCAGCAGCTTAATGGGATCTGGAAACACCATATATTTT. This codes for CASSLMGSGNTIYF.

This chain joins TRBV5-5 and TRBJ2-2; 9 positions agree with TRBD2. J was trimmed by 5 bases and V by 2 bases; bases with no gene match: 7. Germline lookup yields CDR1 SGHKS and CDR2 YYEKEE (reference sequence). This CDR3 is 16 amino acids long. The CDR3 is CASSFSGLAGTGELFF. The CDR3 bases are TGTGCCAGCAGCTTTTCGGGCCTAGCGGGAACCGGGGAGCTGTTTTTT.

This clonotype has at least ten counts. This chain uses TRBV4-1 with TRBJ1-4; no clear D gene. Per the germline V gene, CDR1 is MGHRA and CDR2 is YSYEKL. Deletions cut 0 bases from V and 0 bases from J, with 8 bases between. This CDR3 contains 16 residues. The CDR3 DNA sequence: TGCGCCAGCAGCCAAGAATGGCACTCAACTAATGAAAAACTGTTTTTT. It is translated as CASSQEWHSTNEKLFF.

This clonotype has just a few counts. The chain uses TRBV19 and TRBJ1-4, with TRBD1 matching 8 bases. J was trimmed by 3 bases and V by 2 bases; bases with no gene match: 5. The CDR3 covers 16 residues. Germline CDR1 reads LNHDA; CDR2 reads SQIVND (reference sequence). CDR3 coding DNA: TGTGCCAGTAGTATACTGCCGGGACAGGCTAATGAAAAACTGTTTTTT. This sequence encodes CASSILPGQANEKLFF.

The sample holds a few counts of this clonotype. The chain links TRBV4-1 to TRBJ2-2; 9 bases fit TRBD1. V dropped 3 bases and J dropped 6; count of bases not matched to a gene: 14. The V gene's germline CDR1 is MGHRA and CDR2 YSYEKL. CDR3 length: 18 residues. Here the CDR3 DNA reads TGCGCCAGCAGCCATCTGCCCGGCGGGACAGGGAGGGCCGGGGAGCTGTTTTTT. This encodes CASSHLPGGTGRAGELFF.

The chain has TRBV19 and TRBJ1-3, with 7 positions matching TRBD1. This CDR3 has 16 residues. Losses at the gene ends were 3 bases for V and 0 bases for J; bases not matched to a gene: 5. Germline values: CDR1 LNHDA, CDR2 SQIVND (reference sequence). The CDR3 protein is CASSMYRDSSGNTIYF. The CDR3 region has the DNA TGTGCCAGTAGTATGTATCGGGACAGCTCTGGAAACACCATATATTTT. Together with reference TRBV19 and TRBJ1-3, the CDR3 gives the full variable domain: DGGITQSPKYLFRKEGQNVTLSCEQNLNHDAMYWYRQDPGQGLRLIYYSQIVNDFQKGDIAEGYSVSREKKESFPLTVTSAQKNPTAFYLCASSMYRDSSGNTIYFGEGSWLTVV.

This clonotype has ten or more counts. V and J are TRBV5-1 and TRBJ1-2, with D possibly being TRBD1 (6 bases). Trimming cost V 0 bases and J 10 bases, with 16 bases left between them. From germline, CDR1 is SGHRS and CDR2 YFSETQ. The CDR3 consists of 14 residues. DNA for the CDR3: TGCGCCAGCAGCTTGGGTCCAGGACAGATGGACTACACCTTC. Residues: CASSLGPGQMDYTF. The full variable domain, completed using reference TRBV5-1 and TRBJ1-2, is KAGVTQTPRYLIKTRGQQVTLSCSPISGHRSVSWYQQTPGQGLQFLFEYFSETQRNKGNFPGRFSGRQFSNSRSEMNVSTLELGDSALYLCASSLGPGQMDYTFGSGTRLTVV.

The chain couples TRBV6-4 to TRBJ2-3, with D maybe TRBD2 (6 bases). Germline CDR1 MRHNA, CDR2 SNTAGT. The CDR3 is made up of 15 amino acids. Trimming pared 0 bases from V and 0 bases from J, leaving 7 bases between. The CDR3 sequence: CASSDSGGSTDTQYF. The CDR3 DNA reads as TGTGCCAGCAGTGACTCGGGAGGTAGCACAGATACGCAGTATTTT.

The chain links TRBV30 to TRBJ1-1; no definite D call. In germline, CDR1 is GTSNPN, CDR2 SVGIG (reference sequence). Trimming took 0 bases from V and 2 from J, leaving 7 bases between them. CDR3 length: 13 amino acids. CDR3 in amino acids: CAWSVSINTEAFF. The CDR3 DNA reads as TGTGCCTGGAGTGTATCGATAAACACTGAAGCTTTCTTT.

Ten or more counts support this clonotype. The rearrangement joins TRBV6-5 to TRBJ1-6; the match to TRBD1 covers 8 bases. Looked up from germline, CDR1 is MNHEY and CDR2 is SVGAGI. The CDR3 length is 15 residues. V was clipped by 6 bases and J by 7 bases; unmatched bases: 8. This chain's CDR3 is CASREPGQANSPLHF. The CDR3 nucleotides are TGTGCCAGCAGGGAACCGGGACAGGCAAATTCACCCCTCCACTTT.

This clonotype was counted a few times. The rearrangement uses TRBV7-2 and TRBJ1-2; D is perhaps TRBD1 (5 bases). Trimming stripped 3 bases from V and 6 bases from J, with 14 bases between. Germline loops: CDR1 SGHTA, CDR2 FQGNSA. This CDR3 comprises 14 residues. The CDR3 reads CASSFYQGEDGYTF. The CDR3 DNA follows: TGTGCCAGCAGCTTTTATCAGGGTGAAGATGGCTACACCTTC.

The V and J genes are TRBV19 and TRBJ1-5, with 10 bases that match TRBD1. Germline V lookup: CDR1 LNHDA, CDR2 SQIVND (reference sequence). Losses at the gene ends were 6 bases for V and 7 bases for J; bases not matched to a gene: 9. This CDR3 has 15 residues. The CDR3 is CASSTPGQGTQPQHF. CDR3 DNA sequence: TGTGCCAGTAGCACTCCGGGACAGGGGACCCAGCCCCAGCATTTT.

In its sample, this clonotype was seen a few times. This rearrangement joins TRBV7-8 to TRBJ2-7; D is unclear. The CDR3 runs 14 residues. Germline assignment: CDR1 SGHVS and CDR2 FQNEAQ. The V gene lost 6 bases and the J gene lost 2 bases, with 14 bases spanning the gap. The CDR3 loop is CASRNQIGAYEQYF. The CDR3 bases are TGTGCCAGCAGGAACCAGATTGGAGCCTACGAGCAGTACTTC.